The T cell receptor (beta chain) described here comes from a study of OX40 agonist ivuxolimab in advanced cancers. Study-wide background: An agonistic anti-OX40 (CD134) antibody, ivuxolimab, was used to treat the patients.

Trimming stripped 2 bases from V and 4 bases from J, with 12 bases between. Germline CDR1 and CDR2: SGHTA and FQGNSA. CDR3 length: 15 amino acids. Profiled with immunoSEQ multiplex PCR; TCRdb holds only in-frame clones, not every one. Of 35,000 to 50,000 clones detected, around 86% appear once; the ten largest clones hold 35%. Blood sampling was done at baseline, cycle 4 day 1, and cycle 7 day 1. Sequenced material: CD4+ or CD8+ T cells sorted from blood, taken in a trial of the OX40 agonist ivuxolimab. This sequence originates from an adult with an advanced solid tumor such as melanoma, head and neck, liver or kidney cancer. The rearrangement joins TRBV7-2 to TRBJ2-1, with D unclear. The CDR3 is CASSLSSAPYNEQFF. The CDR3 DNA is TGTGCCAGCAGCTTATCTTCGGCCCCATACAATGAGCAGTTCTTC.